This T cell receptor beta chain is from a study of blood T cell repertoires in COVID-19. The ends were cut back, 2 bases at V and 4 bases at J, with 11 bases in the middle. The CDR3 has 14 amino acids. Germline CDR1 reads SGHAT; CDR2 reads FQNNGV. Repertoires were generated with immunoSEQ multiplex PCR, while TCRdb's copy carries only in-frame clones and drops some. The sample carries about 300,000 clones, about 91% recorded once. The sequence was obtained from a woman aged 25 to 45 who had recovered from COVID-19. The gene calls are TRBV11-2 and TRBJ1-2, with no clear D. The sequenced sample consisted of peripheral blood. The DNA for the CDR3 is TGTGCCAGCAGCTTACCGGGGTTGGGCTATGGCTACACCTTC. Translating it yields CASSLPGLGYGYTF.